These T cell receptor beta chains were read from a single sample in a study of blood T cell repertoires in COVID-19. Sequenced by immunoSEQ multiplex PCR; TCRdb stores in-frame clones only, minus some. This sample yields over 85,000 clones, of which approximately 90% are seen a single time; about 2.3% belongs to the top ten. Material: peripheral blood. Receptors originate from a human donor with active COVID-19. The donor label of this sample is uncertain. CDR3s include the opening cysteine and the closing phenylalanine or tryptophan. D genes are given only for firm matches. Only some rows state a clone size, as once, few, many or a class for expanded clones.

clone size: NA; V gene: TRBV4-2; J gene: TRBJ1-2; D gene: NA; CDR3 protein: CASSPDSGEGGYTF; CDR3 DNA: TGTGCCAGCAGCCCAGACAGCGGGGAAGGCGGCTACACCTTC
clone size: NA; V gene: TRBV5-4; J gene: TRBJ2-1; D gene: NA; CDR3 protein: CASSQDRYNEQFF; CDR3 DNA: TGTGCCAGCAGCCAGGACAGATACAATGAGCAGTTCTTC
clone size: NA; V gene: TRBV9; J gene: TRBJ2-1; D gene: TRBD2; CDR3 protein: CASSVDTAGAVQNEQFF; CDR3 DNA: TGTGCCAGCAGCGTAGATACAGCGGGGGCCGTTCAGAATGAGCAGTTCTTC
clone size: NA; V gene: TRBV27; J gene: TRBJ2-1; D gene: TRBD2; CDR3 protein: CASASLLAGMYDEQFF; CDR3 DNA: TGTGCCAGCGCCTCCCTACTAGCGGGGATGTATGATGAGCAGTTCTTC
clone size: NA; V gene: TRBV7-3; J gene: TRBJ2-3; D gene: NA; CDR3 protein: CASSPGGRDTQYF; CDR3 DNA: TGTGCCAGCAGCCCGGGGGGCCGAGATACGCAGTATTTT
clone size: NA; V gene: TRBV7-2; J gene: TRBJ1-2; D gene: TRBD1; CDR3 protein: CASSRLGQGGGYTF; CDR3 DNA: TGTGCCAGCAGCCGTTTGGGACAGGGAGGTGGCTACACCTTC
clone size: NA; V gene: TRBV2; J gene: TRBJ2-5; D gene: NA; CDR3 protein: CASSDTGRETQYF; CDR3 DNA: TGTGCCAGCAGTGACACAGGGCGCGAGACCCAGTACTTC
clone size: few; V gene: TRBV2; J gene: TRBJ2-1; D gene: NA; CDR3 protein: CASSEVVGGGQFF; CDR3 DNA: TGTGCCAGCAGTGAGGTAGTAGGGGGTGGGCAGTTCTTC
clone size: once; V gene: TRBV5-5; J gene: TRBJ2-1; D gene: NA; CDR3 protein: CASSSFRDNEQFF; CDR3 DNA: TGTGCCAGCAGCTCATTCAGGGACAATGAGCAGTTCTTC
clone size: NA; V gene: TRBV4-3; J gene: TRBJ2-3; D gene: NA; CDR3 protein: CASSVLGFEDTQYF; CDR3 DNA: TGCGCCAGCAGCGTACTAGGATTTGAAGATACGCAGTATTTT
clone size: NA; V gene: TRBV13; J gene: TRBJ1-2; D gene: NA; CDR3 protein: CASTLQLGPNYGYTF; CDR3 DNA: TGTGCCAGCACCCTACAGTTGGGCCCTAACTATGGCTACACCTTC
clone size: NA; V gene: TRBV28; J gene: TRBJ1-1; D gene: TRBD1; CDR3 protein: CASSSTGTGGAGEAFF; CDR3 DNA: TGTGCCAGCAGTTCCACCGGGACAGGGGGCGCGGGTGAAGCTTTCTTT